This T cell receptor (beta chain) was identified in a study of CD8+ T cells in alopecia areata. Notes on the study in general: Tofacitinib delivered significant drops in scalp clonality and in expanded CD8+ clones among the top 100.

Per the germline V gene, CDR1 is LGHNA and CDR2 is YSLEER. V dropped 1 base and J dropped 6 bases, with 9 bases sitting between them. This CDR3 contains 13 residues. The treatment: oral pan-JAK inhibitor, 5-10 mg twice daily. Those with alopecia areata gave lesional scalp punch biopsies and peripheral blood. Only a few counts were recorded for this clone. Its antigen is as yet unknown. Extracted from the samples, RNA was reverse transcribed into cDNA to serve as the sequencing template. The protocol was immunoSEQ multiplex PCR, while the TCRdb copy is restricted to in-frame clones and leaves out a portion. The sample has about 42,000 clones, around three fifths seen once.

The receptor's source is a human donor with alopecia areata. V and J are TRBV4-3 and TRBJ1-1; unclear D gene. The input for sequencing was CD8+ T cells sorted from blood, taken at week 4, from a patient treated with tofacitinib. CDR3 nucleotide sequence: TGCGCCAGCAGCCAAGTAAGAAACGCTGAAGCTTTCTTT. Its translation: CASSQVRNAEAFF.